Sequencing of this T cell receptor beta chain was carried out in a study of regulatory T cells in long-lasting Graves disease. Arm-PCR with iRepertoire HTBI primers amplified the CDR3 regions for these TCR beta libraries. TCRdb passed the multiplex PCR reads through MiXCR, listing each CDR3 protein once. The repertoire has about 540,000 distinct CDR3 sequences, about 14% of them found once; the top ten carry approximately 9.3%. Noted time point: newly diagnosed GD, antithyroid drugs for less than 3 months. PBMC RNA served as the TCR library source. This sample also appeared in a second study, on T cells in Graves' hyperthyroidism and ophthalmopathy.

The sequencing used peripheral blood mononuclear cells (PBMCs), collected at new diagnosis, from a patient treated with antithyroid drugs. This TCR was recovered from a man between 25 and 39 years old with Graves disease.

The DNA of the CDR3 is TGTGCCACCAGACGGACAGGGTTCGAATACTCGGGAAACACCATATATTTT. As protein: CATRRTGFEYSGNTIYF. This chain links TRBV27 with TRBJ1-3; 8 bases line up with TRBD1. Trimming at V came to 10 bases and at J to 4 bases, leaving 18 bases not matched to a gene. Per the germline V gene, CDR1 is MNHEY and CDR2 is SMNVEV (reference sequence). CDR3 length: 17 amino acids.